This TCR beta chain was observed in a study of blood T cell repertoires in COVID-19. TCRdb keeps only in-frame clones here, not all; method: immunoSEQ multiplex PCR. The data show 88,000 or so clones, roughly 80% seen once. CDR3 length equals 13 residues. Germline V lookup: CDR1 SQVTM, CDR2 ANQGSEA. Trimming stripped 4 bases from V and 0 bases from J, with 8 bases between. This TCR derives from a man aged 55 to 70 with acute or convalescent COVID-19. Sample: peripheral blood. The V call is TRBV29-1, the J call TRBJ2-3, with D perhaps TRBD2 (6 bases). CDR3 DNA: TGCAGCGTTGTTAGCGGAAGCACAGATACGCAGTATTTT. Protein sequence: CSVVSGSTDTQYF.